The 5 T cell receptor beta chains given below trace back to one sample, sequenced in a study of cytomegalovirus exposure and HLA in healthy donors. PCR was performed using 60 Vbeta and 13 Jbeta primers. Produced via immunoSEQ multiplex PCR; TCRdb's table is partial and in-frame only. The sample has 150,000 to 200,000 clones, approximately 80% seen once; the top ten hold 0.098%. The specimen sequenced was PBMCs. Receptor source: a boy between 2 and 15 years old in good health and CMV-seronegative.

The gene calls are TRBV1 and TRBJ2-3; TRBD2 is the table's D call and was not checked against the DNA. TRBV1 is a recognized pseudogene. The CDR3 length is 17 residues. The DNA of the CDR3 is TGCACCAGCAGCCCCGCCAGCGGGACTAGCGGGGGAGATACGCAGTATTTT. Translating gives CTSSPASGTSGGDTQYF.

The chain joins TRBV6-6 to TRBJ1-5; D uncertain. Germline loops: CDR1 MNHNY, CDR2 SVGAGI (reference sequence). The CDR3 runs to 14 residues. Trimming left V 5 bases short and J 0 bases short, with 8 bases between. The CDR3 is CASSPRDSNQPQHF. Written as DNA, the CDR3 is TGTGCCAGCAGTCCCCGGGATAGCAATCAGCCCCAGCATTTT.

The chain carries TRBV11-2 and TRBJ1-2; 9 bases agree with TRBD1. The CDR3 loop spans 17 amino acids. Germline V gives CDR1 SGHAT, CDR2 FQNNGV. V dropped 0 bases and J dropped 4; count of bases not matched to a gene: 9. The DNA of the CDR3 is TGTGCCAGCAGCTTAGAAGGGGGACAGGGAGGGGGCTATGGCTACACCTTC. The encoded protein is CASSLEGGQGGGYGYTF.

CDR3 region: CASSGQGQYADTQYF. The CDR3 coding sequence is TGCGCCAGCAGCGGACAGGGGCAGTATGCAGATACGCAGTATTTT. The gene calls are TRBV4-1 and TRBJ2-3, with 9 positions matching TRBD1. The CDR3 is 15 residues long. Germline V gives CDR1 MGHRA, CDR2 YSYEKL. Trimming removed 5 bases from V and 4 bases from J; junction bases left unmatched: 7.

The CDR3 loop reads CASSERQGYTF. CDR3 DNA sequence: TGTGCCAGCAGTGAGAGACAGGGCTACACCTTC. The chain has TRBV6-1 and TRBJ1-2; possible D gene TRBD1, 5 bases. V dropped 3 bases and J dropped 8 bases, with 7 bases sitting between them. Germline CDR1 MNHNS, CDR2 SASEGT. This CDR3 contains 11 residues.